This TCR beta chain was profiled in a study of neoadjuvant anti-PD-1 for oral cavity cancer. For the study at large: Non-progressing patients received a fourth nivolumab dose near day 43, then surgery on days 50-56.

Findings and limits, study-wide: With three patients per group, TCR findings need larger cohorts.

This table comes from immunoSEQ multiplex PCR, and its TCRdb copy is limited to in-frame clones, with some not included. There are more than 50,000 clones in the sample; 79% occur only once, and 2% to 3% lies in the top ten. Comments on this clone: Antigen specificity is unknown.

Stage II-IVA oral cavity squamous cell carcinoma was new and untreated by systemic or radiation therapy. The sequence came from a person between 40 and 85 years old with oral cavity squamous cell carcinoma. Sequencing used PBMCs, obtained before nivolumab (anti-PD-1) treatment.

This CDR3 is CASSLGQALGGEQFF. The CDR3 nucleotides read TGTGCCAGCAGCTTGGGACAGGCTCTAGGTGGTGAGCAGTTCTTC. This chain connects TRBV7-2 to TRBJ2-1; 8 bases line up with TRBD1. The CDR3 contains 15 residues. Trimming cost V 3 bases and J 9 bases; bases outside gene matches: 10. The V gene's germline CDR1 is SGHTA and CDR2 FQGNSA. Full variable domain (rest looked up from reference TRBV7-2 and TRBJ2-1): GAGVSQSPSNKVTEKGKDVELRCDPISGHTALYWYRQSLGQGLEFLIYFQGNSAPDKSGLPSDRFSAERTGGSVSTLTIQRTQQEDSAVYLCASSLGQALGGEQFFGPGTRLTVL.